The present TCR beta chain was sequenced within a study of cytomegalovirus exposure and HLA in healthy donors. The PCR used 60 Vbeta and 13 Jbeta primers. Method: immunoSEQ multiplex PCR; TCRdb's copy keeps in-frame clones and lacks some. The sample carries 30,000 to 50,000 clones, 60% to 75% recorded once. In germline, CDR1 is SNHLY, CDR2 FYNNEI. This CDR3 comprises 14 residues. The V end lost 7 bases, the J end lost 5 bases, and 17 bases lay between the germline ends. This clone showed up just once. The source is a man aged 40-49 years in good health and CMV-seronegative. The chain employs TRBV2 and TRBJ1-1; tentatively, D is TRBD1 (6 bases). Sequencing was carried out using PBMCs. The CDR3 loop reads CASKRGEGHTEAFF. In nucleotides, the CDR3 is TGTGCCAGCAAGAGGGGGGAGGGTCATACTGAAGCTTTCTTT.